The source of this T cell receptor beta chain is a study of blood T cell repertoires in COVID-19. The V end lost 0 bases, the J end lost 0 bases, and 14 bases lay between the germline ends. Germline V lookup: CDR1 GTSNPN, CDR2 SVGIG (reference sequence). The CDR3 length is 17 residues. Sequencing was performed with immunoSEQ multiplex PCR; in TCRdb, only in-frame clones are kept and a portion is missing. The table has about 310,000 clones, around 91% seen once; the top ten hold approximately 8.8%. The chain combines TRBV30 with TRBJ2-2, with a weak D call TRBD2 (6 bases). Material: PBMCs or T cells enriched from blood (not recorded which). The receptor's source is a woman aged 40 to 50 who had recovered from COVID-19. Here the CDR3 DNA reads TGTGCCTGGAGTGTAGTGGAGGGCGGATCGAACACCGGGGAGCTGTTTTTT. Translation: CAWSVVEGGSNTGELFF.